These T cell receptor beta chains were read from a single sample in a study of T cells in Graves' hyperthyroidism and ophthalmopathy. TCRdb used MiXCR to reprocess the multiplex PCR reads, holding one entry per CDR3 protein. This repertoire shows over 350,000 distinct CDR3 sequences, more than 12% found once; its top ten account for around 30%. Input material: blood. These TCRs come from a man aged 50-60 years with Graves' ophthalmopathy. CDR3s include the opening cysteine and the closing phenylalanine or tryptophan. Each record gives: D gene, J gene, V gene, clone size, CDR3 protein, CDR3 DNA. A D gene is named only where the DNA matches it firmly. Clone size is stated in some rows and not others, as once, few, many or a class when expanded.

. TRBJ2-3 TRBV30 many CACTDGASSTDTQYF TGTGCCTGTACGGACGGAGCCTCTAGCACAGATACGCAGTATTTT
TRBD1 TRBJ2-1 TRBV11-3 many CASSNRDRDNEQFF TGTGCCAGCAGCAACCGGGACAGGGACAATGAGCAGTTCTTC
. TRBJ2-3 TRBV24-1 . CATSDLASTDTQYF TGTGCCACCAGTGATTTGGCTAGCACAGATACGCAGTATTTT
. TRBJ2-2 TRBV7-6 few CASSVNRGGRTGELFF TGTGCCAGCAGCGTCAACCGGGGCGGTAGGACCGGGGAGCTGTTTTTT
. TRBJ2-1 TRBV20-1 many CSASGLSLDNEQFF TGCAGTGCTAGCGGGCTATCTTTGGACAATGAGCAGTTCTTC
TRBD1 TRBJ1-2 TRBV10-3 few CAITHGQGPNYGYTF TGTGCCATCACCCATGGACAGGGACCTAACTATGGCTACACCTTC
TRBD1 TRBJ1-1 TRBV10-3 many CAINPGQGADRGTEAFF TGTGCCATCAATCCAGGACAGGGGGCGGACAGGGGCACTGAAGCTTTCTTT
TRBD1 TRBJ1-6 TRBV11-2 few CASSVTGDVRALHF TGTGCCAGCAGCGTGACAGGGGACGTTCGCGCCCTCCACTTT
. TRBJ1-1 TRBV12-5 many CASVLPPRGVFF TGTGCTAGTGTTTTACCCCCCAGGGGTGTTTTCTTT
. TRBJ2-5 TRBV12-3/TRBV12-4 many CASSLSPQETQYF TGTGCCAGCAGTCTAAGTCCCCAAGAGACCCAGTACTTC
. TRBJ1-6 TRBV11-2 few CASSLVQNNSPLHF TGTGCCAGCAGCTTAGTACAGAATAATTCACCCCTCCACTTT
. TRBJ1-5 TRBV5-1 few CASSLLADDYSNQPQHF TGCGCCAGCAGCTTGTTGGCGGACGATTATAGCAATCAGCCCCAGCATTTT
. TRBJ2-3 TRBV28 many CASSFGAHRTDTQYF TGTGCCAGCAGTTTTGGCGCGCATCGCACAGATACGCAGTATTTT
. TRBJ1-5 TRBV20-1 few CSARDGTSNQPQHF TGCAGTGCTAGAGACGGCACTAGCAATCAGCCCCAGCATTTT
TRBD1 TRBJ1-4 TRBV5-6 . CASSFTDRADEKLFF TGTGCCAGCAGCTTTACGGACAGGGCTGATGAAAAACTGTTTTTT
. TRBJ2-2 TRBV10-3 . CAITPGLGTGELFF TGTGCCATCACTCCAGGGTTGGGCACCGGGGAGCTGTTTTTT
. TRBJ2-7 TRBV7-2 few CASSPLQGSYKQYF TGTGCCAGCAGCCCTCTGCAGGGTTCCTACAAGCAGTACTTC
. TRBJ2-3 TRBV10-3 many CAISDGTSTDTQYF TGTGCCATCAGTGATGGGACTAGCACAGATACGCAGTATTTT
TRBD1 TRBJ1-5 TRBV2 . CASSPQGASNQPQNF TGTGCCAGCAGTCCACAGGGGGCTAGCAATCAGCCCCAGAATTTT
TRBD1 TRBJ1-5 TRBV20-1 many CSVSQGGSQPQHF TGCAGTGTCTCCCAGGGGGGATCTCAGCCCCAGCATTTT
. TRBJ2-5 TRBV30 many CAWSVRESAETQYF TGTGCCTGGAGTGTACGGGAGTCTGCAGAGACCCAGTACTTC
TRBD1 TRBJ2-7 TRBV10-1 few CASSARRDRGLHEQYF TGCGCCAGCAGTGCGAGACGGGACAGGGGGCTCCACGAGCAGTACTTC
. TRBJ1-2 TRBV3-1 many CASSLGSSTNGYTF TGTGCCAGCAGCCTAGGGAGCTCAACGAATGGCTACACCTTC
. TRBJ2-1 TRBV5-8 many CASSHYSGTAKFF TGTGCCAGCAGCCACTACTCTGGGACCGCGAAGTTCTTC
. TRBJ2-1 TRBV6-1 many CASSSPVGGRGSYNEQFF TGTGCCAGCAGTTCCCCCGTGGGGGGAAGGGGATCCTACAATGAGCAGTTCTTC
. TRBJ2-7 TRBV7-9 many CASSFMLSSYEQYF TGTGCCAGCAGCTTTATGCTTAGCTCCTACGAGCAGTACTTC
. TRBJ1-1 TRBV29-1 few CSANFGGGTEAFF TGCAGCGCTAACTTTGGAGGGGGCACTGAAGCTTTCTTT
TRBD1 TRBJ1-1 TRBV19 . CASSHVPGQRMNTEAFF TGTGCCAGTAGCCATGTCCCGGGACAGAGAATGAACACTGAAGCTTTCTTT
. TRBJ2-1 TRBV27 many CASSLSVAGFGNEQFF TGTGCCAGCAGTTTATCGGTGGCAGGGTTCGGCAATGAGCAGTTCTTC
. TRBJ2-6 TRBV30 . CAWKQAGANVLTF TGTGCCTGGAAACAGGCTGGGGCCAACGTCCTGACTTTC